The rows below give T cell receptor beta chains drawn from one sample of a study of cytomegalovirus exposure and HLA in healthy donors. Profiling relied on immunoSEQ multiplex PCR, and the TCRdb table lists in-frame clones only, not all of them. The sample comprises around 120,000 clones, over 65% of which are singletons, and 6.3% rests with the top ten. The material sequenced was PBMCs. These receptors originate from a woman aged 40-49 years in good health and CMV-seronegative. CDR3s include the opening cysteine and the closing phenylalanine or tryptophan. The order of the fields is clone size, V gene, D gene, J gene, CDR3 DNA, CDR3 protein. The D gene is left open where the match is weak. Where a row states a size, it is once, few, many or the class of an expanded clone; other rows omit it.

.	TRBV27	TRBD1	TRBJ1-1	TGTGCCAGCAGTCGACAGGGCAGCACTGAAGCTTTCTTT	CASSRQGSTEAFF
.	TRBV7-9	.	TRBJ2-2	TGTTCCAGCAGCTTAGCGCCAAACAGATACACCGGGGAGCTGTTTTTT	CSSSLAPNRYTGELFF
.	TRBV27	TRBD2	TRBJ2-1	TGTGCCAGCAGTTTATCCCTAGCGGGCCACTCCTACAATGAGCAGTTCTTC	CASSLSLAGHSYNEQFF
.	TRBV7-2	.	TRBJ2-7	TGTGCCAGCAGCCTTAGCGGACTTAACGGCGACGAGCAGTACTTC	CASSLSGLNGDEQYF
.	TRBV7-2	.	TRBJ2-3	TGTGCCAGCAATGCGCTATCGGATACGCAGTATTTT	CASNALSDTQYF
.	TRBV28	.	TRBJ1-1	TGTGCCGCGAAAGGCAGAGGGCGCAGGACTGAAGCTTTCTTT	CAAKGRGRRTEAFF
.	TRBV7-9	TRBD1	TRBJ1-1	TGTGCCAGCAGCCCAGCCAACAGGGGGCTTCGGACTGAAGCTTTCTTT	CASSPANRGLRTEAFF
.	TRBV28	.	TRBJ2-2	TGTGCCAGCAGTTTTTCGGGTTCCGGGGAGCTGTTTTTT	CASSFSGSGELFF
.	TRBV27	TRBD2	TRBJ2-4	TGTGCCAGCAGTTTCACAGGACTAGCCAAAAACATTCAGTATTTC	CASSFTGLAKNIQYF
.	TRBV9	TRBD1	TRBJ2-1	TGTGCCAGCAGCCCCCGGACAGGGACATCCTACAATGAGCAGTTCTTC	CASSPRTGTSYNEQFF
few	TRBV10-3	TRBD1	TRBJ1-3	TGTGCCATCAGTGATGGGACAGCGATAACGGGCGGAAACACCATATATTTT	CAISDGTAITGGNTIYF
few	TRBV5-1	TRBD2	TRBJ2-5	TGCGCCAGCAGCGGACTCCCTAGCGGCCAAGAGACCCAGTACTTC	CASSGLPSGQETQYF
.	TRBV18	TRBD1	TRBJ2-2	TGTGCCAGCTCACCCACAGGGGCAGCAGACACCGGGGAGCTGTTTTTT	CASSPTGAADTGELFF
.	TRBV19	TRBD2	TRBJ2-7	TGTGCCAGTAGTCGTAAAACCGGCGGGACTAGCGGGAGACACGAGCAGTACTTC	CASSRKTGGTSGRHEQYF
once	TRBV28	.	TRBJ1-3	TGTGCCAGCAGTTTTAGGGGGTCTGGAAACACCATATATTTT	CASSFRGSGNTIYF
.	TRBV5-1	.	TRBJ1-1	TGCGCCAGCAGCTTGGCCAAGCGGGCAGGGAACACTGAAGCTTTCTTT	CASSLAKRAGNTEAFF
.	TRBV10-3	TRBD2	TRBJ2-5	TGTGCCATCAGTGAGCTAGCGGGAGTTCAAGAGACCCAGTACTTC	CAISELAGVQETQYF
.	TRBV10-2	.	TRBJ1-2	TGCGCCAGCAGTGTCGGCGGGGACTATGGCTACACCTTC	CASSVGGDYGYTF
.	TRBV2	.	TRBJ2-3	TGTGCCAGCAGCCGGGAGCGCCCTACAGATACGCAGTATTTT	CASSRERPTDTQYF
.	TRBV28	TRBD2	TRBJ2-3	TGTGCCAGCAGTTTAAGGGAAGGGCGAGCGGGAGGGCCTGTAGATACGCAGTATTTT	CASSLREGRAGGPVDTQYF
.	TRBV2	.	TRBJ1-5	TGTGCCAGCAGTGTAGATAGCAATCAGCCCCAGCATTTT	CASSVDSNQPQHF
.	TRBV4-3	.	TRBJ2-3	TGCGCCAGCAGCCAGGGCCTGGATGCAGATACGCAGTATTTT	CASSQGLDADTQYF
.	TRBV28	TRBD1	TRBJ2-3	TGTGCCAGCAGTTGGGGACAGGACGATAGCACAGATACGCAGTATTTT	CASSWGQDDSTDTQYF
.	TRBV5-6	.	TRBJ2-7	TGTGCCAGCAGCTTGTGGGACTCCCGCTCCTACGAGCAGTACTTC	CASSLWDSRSYEQYF
.	TRBV6-5	.	TRBJ1-5	TGTGCCAGCAGACTGACAGGAGTCAATCAGCCCCAGCATTTT	CASRLTGVNQPQHF
once	TRBV11-2	TRBD1	TRBJ1-1	TGTGCCAGCAGCTTATCCCAGGGGGGCACTGAAGCTTTCTTT	CASSLSQGGTEAFF
.	TRBV6-1	TRBD1	TRBJ2-7	TGTGCCAGCAGTGAACGGGACAGGGGTTTGAACGAGCAGTACTTC	CASSERDRGLNEQYF
few	TRBV28	TRBD2	TRBJ2-3	TGTGCCAGCAGAATAGGGAATAGCGGGAGCGCAGATACGCAGTATTTT	CASRIGNSGSADTQYF
.	TRBV5-8	TRBD1	TRBJ1-5	TGTGCCAGCAGCTTGGGACAGGGAGGCAATCAGCCCCAGCATTTT	CASSLGQGGNQPQHF
.	TRBV7-6	TRBD2	TRBJ2-1	TGTGCCAGCAGCCCCAGAGCGGGAGAGTCCTACAATGAGCAGTTCTTC	CASSPRAGESYNEQFF
few	TRBV11-2	.	TRBJ2-7	TGTGCCAGCAGCTTAGGCCCCCCGGGACTGGGGAACGAGCAGTACTTC	CASSLGPPGLGNEQYF
.	TRBV5-6	.	TRBJ1-4	TGTGCCAGCAGCTTGCGGGGGGGGAGTGGTGAAAAACTGTTTTTT	CASSLRGGSGEKLFF
.	TRBV6-5	.	TRBJ2-7	TGTGCCAGCAGTTACTCCGGGGTTCGCGAGCAGTACTTC	CASSYSGVREQYF
.	TRBV2	.	TRBJ2-1	TGTGCCAGCAGGTCCGTAATGAGCTCCTACAATGAGCAGTTCTTC	CASRSVMSSYNEQFF
.	TRBV11-2	TRBD2	TRBJ2-1	TGTGCCAGCAGCTTAGAGCCTAGCGGGAGGGCAGAGCAGTTCTTC	CASSLEPSGRAEQFF
.	TRBV4-2	TRBD2	TRBJ2-1	TGTGCCAGCAGCCAAGGGAGCGGGAGGACCTACAATGAGCAGTTCTTC	CASSQGSGRTYNEQFF
.	TRBV5-1	.	TRBJ1-5	TGCGCCAGCAGCCCCGACAGCCCTAATCAGCCCCAGCATTTT	CASSPDSPNQPQHF
.	TRBV6-5	TRBD1	TRBJ2-1	TGTGCCAGCAGAACCGGGACAGGGGGTTACAATGAGCAGTTCTTC	CASRTGTGGYNEQFF
.	TRBV6-6	TRBD1	TRBJ1-1	TGTGCCAGCAGTTCGGACAGGGGAATCGGCACTGAAGCTTTCTTT	CASSSDRGIGTEAFF
.	TRBV7-2	.	TRBJ2-1	TGTGCCAGCAGCTACCAGACACCTCCCACCTACAATGAGCAGTTCTTC	CASSYQTPPTYNEQFF
.	TRBV2	TRBD1	TRBJ1-5	TGTGCCAGCGGGGGGACAGGTGGTAGTCAGCCCCAGCATTTT	CASGGTGGSQPQHF
.	TRBV21-1	.	TRBJ2-5	TGTGCCAGCAGCAAAGGACAGGACGGCGTGGAGACCCAGTACTTC	CASSKGQDGVETQYF
.	TRBV7-9	TRBD1	TRBJ1-1	TGTGCCAGCAGCTCTAGGCTTGGGGACAGGGGAAGAGGTGAAGCTTTCTTT	CASSSRLGDRGRGEAFF
.	TRBV5-4	.	TRBJ1-3	TGTGCCAGCAGCGAGGATGGAAACACCATATATTTT	CASSEDGNTIYF
.	TRBV19	.	TRBJ1-5	TGTGCCAGTAGTATACAGTTCCGATCGCCCCAGCATTTT	CASSIQFRSPQHF
.	TRBV6-5	TRBD1	TRBJ2-1	TGTGCCATCGGGGCCACACAGGGGTCCAATGAGCAGTTCTTC	CAIGATQGSNEQFF
.	TRBV7-9	TRBD2	TRBJ2-1	TGTGCCAGCAGCTTTGACTGGCCGGGACTAGCGAAGAATGAGCAGTTCTTC	CASSFDWPGLAKNEQFF
.	TRBV10-3	TRBD2	TRBJ2-7	TGTGCCATCAGTGAGTCGACGAGGGAGGGCCACGAGCAGTACTTC	CAISESTREGHEQYF
.	TRBV27	.	TRBJ2-5	TGTGCCAGCAGTACCGGACAGAACCAAGAGACCCAGTACTTC	CASSTGQNQETQYF
.	TRBV11-2	TRBD2	TRBJ2-7	TGTGCCAGCAGGCCCCCGGGGAGCGGGGCCCTCGAGCAGTACTTC	CASRPPGSGALEQYF
.	TRBV28	TRBD1	TRBJ2-2	TGTGCCAGCAGCTCACAGGGGGAGACCGGGGAGCTGTTTTTT	CASSSQGETGELFF
few	TRBV9	TRBD2	TRBJ2-1	TGTGCCAGCAGCACACGGGGACTAGCTTACAATGAGCAGTTCTTC	CASSTRGLAYNEQFF
.	TRBV5-1	.	TRBJ1-1	TGCGCCAGCAGCGGAGGGACTTTGAACACTGAAGCTTTCTTT	CASSGGTLNTEAFF
few	TRBV29-1	TRBD2	TRBJ2-2	TGCAGCGTTACTAGCGGGAGTTCCACCGGGGAGCTGTTTTTT	CSVTSGSSTGELFF
few	TRBV7-9	TRBD2	TRBJ2-7	TGTGCCAGCAGGGGACTAGCTTCTTACGAGCAGTACTTC	CASRGLASYEQYF
.	TRBV10-2	TRBD2	TRBJ2-7	TGCGCCAGCAGTGAGCTAGCGGGAGGCGAGCAGTACTTC	CASSELAGGEQYF
.	TRBV2	TRBD1	TRBJ2-7	TGTGCCAGCAGGGGGACAGCCTACGAGCAGTACTTC	CASRGTAYEQYF
.	TRBV19	TRBD1	TRBJ1-2	TGTGCCAGTAGACCCGGGACAGGGGGATCATATGGCTACACCTTC	CASRPGTGGSYGYTF
.	TRBV9	TRBD1	TRBJ1-1	TGTGCCAGCAGCTCTCAGGGGACAGGGGGAATTGGCTTT	CASSSQGTGGIGF
few	TRBV27	.	TRBJ1-2	TGTGCCAGCAGTTGGGCATCTAACTATGGCTACACCTTC	CASSWASNYGYTF